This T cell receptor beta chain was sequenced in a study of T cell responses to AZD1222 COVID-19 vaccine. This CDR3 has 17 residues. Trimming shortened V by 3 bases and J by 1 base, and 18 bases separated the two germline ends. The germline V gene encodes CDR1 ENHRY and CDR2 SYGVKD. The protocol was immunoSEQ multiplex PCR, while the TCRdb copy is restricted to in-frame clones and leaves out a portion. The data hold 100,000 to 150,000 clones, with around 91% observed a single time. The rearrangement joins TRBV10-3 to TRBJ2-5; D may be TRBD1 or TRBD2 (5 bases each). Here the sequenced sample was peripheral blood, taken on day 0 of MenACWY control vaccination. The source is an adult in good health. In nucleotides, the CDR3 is TGTGCCATCAGTGACTCCACCGGGACCTCGACCCAAGAGACCCAGTACTTC. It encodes CAISDSTGTSTQETQYF.